This paragraph covers one T cell receptor beta chain sequence. Its specificity is not known. This record belongs to a study of blood T cells in healthy people across ages. As for the study in general: About one barcoded beta molecule per two T cells came from capture by template switching.

Broader study findings: While age rose, TCR beta diversity per million T cells dropped in a roughly linear way.

Together with a sample-barcoded 5' primer, a J-beta primer mix was included in a second PCR lasting 7 to 11 cycles. Each CDR3 protein is one row after TCRdb ran MiXCR on the 5' RACE reads. The sample carries roughly 800,000 distinct CDR3 sequences, 20% to 25% recorded once. The V gene lost 1 base and the J gene lost 4 bases, with 13 bases spanning the gap. The CDR3 has 15 residues. The germline gives CDR1 SGHNT, CDR2 YENEEA. The same sample was also studied in work on T cells of mothers and their children. As that study records: The overlap seen between related mothers and children slightly exceeded that of unrelated pairs, though not significantly.

The J gene is TRBJ1-1, the V gene TRBV11-3; no reliable D call. This sequence originates from a boy under 18 in good health. The sequenced sample consisted of blood. The CDR3 reads CASSLVAPTATEAFF. In nucleotides, the CDR3 is TGTGCCAGCAGCTTAGTGGCCCCAACGGCCACTGAAGCTTTCTTT.